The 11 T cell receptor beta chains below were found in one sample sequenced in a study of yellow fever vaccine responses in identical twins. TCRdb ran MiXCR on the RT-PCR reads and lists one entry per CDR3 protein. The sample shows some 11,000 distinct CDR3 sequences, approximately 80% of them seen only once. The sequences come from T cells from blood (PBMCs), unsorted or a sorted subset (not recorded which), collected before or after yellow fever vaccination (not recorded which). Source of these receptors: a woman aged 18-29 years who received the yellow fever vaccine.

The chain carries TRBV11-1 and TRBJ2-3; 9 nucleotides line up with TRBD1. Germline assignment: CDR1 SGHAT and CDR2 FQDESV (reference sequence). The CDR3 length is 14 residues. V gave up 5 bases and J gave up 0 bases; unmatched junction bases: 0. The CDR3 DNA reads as TGTGCCAGCAGCACAGGGGGCAGCACAGATACGCAGTATTTT. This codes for CASSTGGSTDTQYF.

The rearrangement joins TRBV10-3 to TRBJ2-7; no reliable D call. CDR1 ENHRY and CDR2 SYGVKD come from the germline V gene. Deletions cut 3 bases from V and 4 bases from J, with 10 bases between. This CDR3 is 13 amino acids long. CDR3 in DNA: TGTGCCATCAGTGACCCGATCCGATACGAGCAGTACTTC. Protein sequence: CAISDPIRYEQYF.

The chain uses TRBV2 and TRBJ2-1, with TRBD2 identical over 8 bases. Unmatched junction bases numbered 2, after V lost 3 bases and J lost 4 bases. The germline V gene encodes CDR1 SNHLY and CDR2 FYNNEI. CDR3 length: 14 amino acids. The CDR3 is CASSDGGGYNEQFF. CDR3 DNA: TGTGCCAGCAGTGACGGGGGGGGGTACAATGAGCAGTTCTTC.

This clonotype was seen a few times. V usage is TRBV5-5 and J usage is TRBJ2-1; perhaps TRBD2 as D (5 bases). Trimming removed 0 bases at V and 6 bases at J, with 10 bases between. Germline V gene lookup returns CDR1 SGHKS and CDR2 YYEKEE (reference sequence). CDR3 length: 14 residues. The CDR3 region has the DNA TGTGCCAGCAGCTTGGACGGGGTGAGCAATGAGCAGTTCTTC. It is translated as CASSLDGVSNEQFF.

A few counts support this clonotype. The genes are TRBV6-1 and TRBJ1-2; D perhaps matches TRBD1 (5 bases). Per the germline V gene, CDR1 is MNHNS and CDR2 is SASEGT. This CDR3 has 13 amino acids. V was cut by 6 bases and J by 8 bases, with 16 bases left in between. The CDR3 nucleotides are TGTGCCAGCAGCCAGGGACCTGTCTGGGGCTACACCTTC. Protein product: CASSQGPVWGYTF.

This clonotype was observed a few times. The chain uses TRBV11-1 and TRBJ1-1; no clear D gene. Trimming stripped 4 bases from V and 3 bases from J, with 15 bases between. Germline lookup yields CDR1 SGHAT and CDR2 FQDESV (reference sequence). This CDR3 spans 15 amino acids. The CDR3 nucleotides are TGTGCCAGCAGCTACTTGATGGGTTTCGACACTGAAGCTTTCTTT. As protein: CASSYLMGFDTEAFF.

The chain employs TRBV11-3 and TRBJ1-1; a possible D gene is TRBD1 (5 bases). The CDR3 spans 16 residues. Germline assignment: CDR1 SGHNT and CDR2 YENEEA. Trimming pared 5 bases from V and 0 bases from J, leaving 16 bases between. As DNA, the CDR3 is TGTGCCAGCAGCGTCCAGCGGGACCGACTGAACACTGAAGCTTTCTTT. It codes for CASSVQRDRLNTEAFF. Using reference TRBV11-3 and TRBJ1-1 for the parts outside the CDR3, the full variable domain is EAGVVQSPRYKIIEKKQPVAFWCNPISGHNTLYWYLQNLGQGPELLIRYENEEAVDDSQLPKDRFSAERLKGVDSTLKIQPAELGDSAVYLCASSVQRDRLNTEAFFGQGTRLTVV.

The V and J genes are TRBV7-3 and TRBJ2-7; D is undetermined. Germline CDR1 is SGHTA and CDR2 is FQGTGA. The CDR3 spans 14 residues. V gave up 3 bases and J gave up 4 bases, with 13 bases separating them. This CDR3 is CASSFSTAAYEQYF. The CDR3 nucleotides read TGTGCCAGCAGCTTCTCTACGGCGGCTTACGAGCAGTACTTC.

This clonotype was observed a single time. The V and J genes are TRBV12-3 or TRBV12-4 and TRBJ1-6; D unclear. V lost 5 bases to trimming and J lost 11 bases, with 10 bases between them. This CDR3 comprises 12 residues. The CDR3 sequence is CASSLMGPPLHF. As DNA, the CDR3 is TGTGCCAGCAGTCTGATGGGTCCACCCCTCCACTTT.

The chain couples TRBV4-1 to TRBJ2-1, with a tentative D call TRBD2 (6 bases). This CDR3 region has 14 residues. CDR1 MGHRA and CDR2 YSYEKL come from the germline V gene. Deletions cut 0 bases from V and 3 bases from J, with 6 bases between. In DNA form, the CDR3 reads TGCGCCAGCAGCCAAGACGGGAGCTACAATGAGCAGTTCTTC. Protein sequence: CASSQDGSYNEQFF.

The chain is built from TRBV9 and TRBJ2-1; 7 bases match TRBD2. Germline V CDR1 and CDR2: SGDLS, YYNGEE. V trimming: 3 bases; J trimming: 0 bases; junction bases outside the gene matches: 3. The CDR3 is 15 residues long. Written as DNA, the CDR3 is TGTGCCAGCAGCGCGCGGGAGTCCTCCTACAATGAGCAGTTCTTC. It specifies CASSARESSYNEQFF.